This TCR beta chain was recorded in a study of Graves' ophthalmopathy and Graves' hyperthyroidism. Study-level information: Sampling took place at initial diagnosis, with peripheral blood obtained before any treatment.

Amplifying from RNA transcripts, the study obtained TCR beta CDR3 regions. Second-round multiplex PCR came after a first-round RT-PCR that employed HTBI primers. TCRdb re-derived calls from the multiplex PCR reads in MiXCR, one entry per CDR3 protein. The sample contains some 520,000 distinct CDR3 sequences, 13% to 15% of which appear only once. The sample holds many counts of this clonotype. No antigen is known for it. This CDR3 region has 14 residues. Germline-derived CDR1 and CDR2 are SNHLY and FYNNEI. Trimming removed 6 bases at V and 0 bases at J, with 12 bases between. Exclusion criteria comprised other autoimmune diseases, uncontrolled infections, pregnancy or lactation in patients. The PBMC fraction was derived from 9 to 10 ml of fresh peripheral blood. Whole-study findings and limits: Distinction of ophthalmopathy from stable hyperthyroidism by a 13-signature model reached almost 90% sensitivity and roughly 78% specificity.

The sequenced sample was blood. The chain combines TRBV2 with TRBJ2-7; D might be TRBD2 (6 bases). This clonotype originated in a woman younger than 45 with Graves' ophthalmopathy. For the CDR3, the DNA is TGTGCCAGCAGAACAAGGACTATCTCCTACGAGCAGTACTTC. This codes for CASRTRTISYEQYF.